A selection of T cell receptor beta chains follows, all from one sample in a study of T cell repertoires in cytomegalovirus infection. TCRdb called the reads again in MiXCR, with one record for every CDR3 protein. The table lists about 920,000 distinct CDR3 sequences, approximately 31% of them singletons. No antigen is known for these receptors. Sample: cultured CD8+ T cells from PBMCs, taken from culture after CMV antigen stimulation. All receptors derive from a human donor in good health (CMV status not recorded). Some clones in this sample may be carry-over from other donors' samples. Each CDR3 is given with its conserved first and last residue. A D gene is named only where the DNA matches it firmly. Part of the rows lack a size; the others show once, few, many or a class for expanded clones.

size	V	D	J	DNA	CDR3
few	TRBV2	-	TRBJ2-4	TGTGCCAGCAGTGAAGTCTTTGACCTAGCCAAAAACATTCAGTACTTC	CASSEVFDLAKNIQYF
many	TRBV7-9	TRBD1	TRBJ2-5	TGTGCCAGCAGCTTCCAAACAGGGGTTGGAGAGACCCAGTACTTC	CASSFQTGVGETQYF
many	TRBV7-2	TRBD1	TRBJ1-2	TGTGCCAGCAGCTTGCCGATAACCGGGACAGGGACGGGCTACACCTTC	CASSLPITGTGTGYTF
-	TRBV7-3	-	TRBJ2-1	TGTGCCAGCAGCGCCGGGGCCAATGAGCAGTTCTTC	CASSAGANEQFF
few	TRBV7-6	TRBD1	TRBJ1-1	TGTGCCAGCAGCTTAGCTCGAGAGCTACAGGGGGCTCGGACTGAAGCTTTCTTT	CASSLARELQGARTEAFF
few	TRBV27	-	TRBJ2-5	TGTGCCAGCAGTTTATTCGGGGGGCGCATGGAGACCCAGTACTTC	CASSLFGGRMETQYF
-	TRBV6-1	TRBD1	TRBJ1-2	TGTGCCAGCAGTGATCCCCGGGACAGGGTCTATGGCTACACCTTC	CASSDPRDRVYGYTF
-	TRBV2	-	TRBJ1-5	TGTGCCAGCAGTGAACGAGGGGGGCCCAATCAGCCCCAGCATTTT	CASSERGGPNQPQHF
-	TRBV27	-	TRBJ1-1	TGTGCCAGCAGTTCTTGGAGGGTCACTGAAGCTTTCTTT	CASSSWRVTEAFF
few	TRBV7-3	TRBD1	TRBJ2-1	TGTGCCAGCAGCCAGGATCACAGGGGGCACACCTACAATGAGCAGTTCTTC	CASSQDHRGHTYNEQFF
once	TRBV15	-	TRBJ1-2	TGTGCCACGTACTCTGGGGACTATGGCTACACCTTC	CATYSGDYGYTF
-	TRBV20-1	-	TRBJ2-1	TGCAGTGCTACTCGAGCTGGTGAGGGGGGGGAGTACAATGAGCAGTTCTTC	CSATRAGEGGEYNEQFF
-	TRBV19	-	TRBJ1-1	TGTGCCAGTAGTATAGCCCGACGGAATGAAGCTTTCTTT	CASSIARRNEAFF
many	TRBV28	-	TRBJ1-1	TGTGCCAGCAGTTATAATGAAGCTTTCTTT	CASSYNEAFF
many	TRBV7-6	-	TRBJ1-1	TGTGCCAGCAGCTCCCTCGGGGGGCGAAACACTGAAGCTTTCTTT	CASSSLGGRNTEAFF
many	TRBV6-1	-	TRBJ2-2	TGTGCCAGCAGTTACCTTGCCACCGGGGAGCTGTTTTTT	CASSYLATGELFF
-	TRBV7-9	-	TRBJ1-2	TGTGCCAGCAGCTTCCCGTCCCCGGTGGACTATTGCTACACCTTC	CASSFPSPVDYCYTF
-	TRBV4-2	-	TRBJ1-2	TGTGCCAGCAGCCAAGGAGGTCTATACGGCTACACCTTC	CASSQGGLYGYTF
many	TRBV27	-	TRBJ1-5	TGTGCCAGCAGTTTATGGGGGAGGGATCGTAATCAGCCCCAGCATTTT	CASSLWGRDRNQPQHF
few	TRBV10-1	TRBD2	TRBJ2-1	TGCGCCAGCAGTGCTAGCGGGAGCCGCTACAATGAGCAGTTCTTC	CASSASGSRYNEQFF
-	TRBV11-2	-	TRBJ2-1	TGTGCCAGCAGCTTGGGCCGGCAGGGCTTCTACAATGAGCAGTTCTTC	CASSLGRQGFYNEQFF
many	TRBV6-2/TRBV6-3	-	TRBJ2-7	TGTGCCAGCAGTTACTCGTACATCACCTACGAGCAGTACTTC	CASSYSYITYEQYF
-	TRBV29-1	TRBD1	TRBJ2-7	TGCAGCGTAGCCCAACAGGGGTCTACCTACGAGCAGTACTTC	CSVAQQGSTYEQYF
many	TRBV12-3/TRBV12-4	-	TRBJ2-2	TGTGCCAGCAGTTTAGAGATGGCCGGGGAGCTGTTTTTT	CASSLEMAGELFF